A selection of T cell receptor beta chains follows, all from one sample in a study of beta chain features in type 1 diabetes. Profiled with immunoSEQ multiplex PCR; TCRdb holds only in-frame clones, not every one. The profile shows some 500,000 clones, 9.5% to 12% of them singletons. Input material: naive CD4+ T cells from blood. These receptors were collected from a woman aged 18-35 years in good health. Each CDR3 is given with its conserved first and last residue.

TRBV29-1,13,CSVGLGPNYGYTF
TRBV5-4,14,CASSLPTGTGELFF
TRBV7-3,15,CASRRLAGRTGELFF
TRBV9,14,CASSVPGRQETQYF
TRBV5-1,15,CASSLDTTPTDTQYF
TRBV7-2,16,CASSPTRSLLYNEQFF
TRBV30,12,CAWGWSNQPQHF
TRBV7-2,15,CASSLGLARDNEQFF
TRBV11-2,14,CASSGGWSTGELFF
TRBV19,15,CASSTPGPTNTEAFF
TRBV5-6,14,CASTDTGSSYEQYF
TRBV9,15,CASSVGGRDDNEQFF
TRBV6-6,15,CASSYYTPLSSEQYF
TRBV7-9,16,CASSSAGDSGANVLTF
TRBV30,12,CACRGMGEKLFF
TRBV4-1,14,CASSEIGRFNEQFF
TRBV11-2,13,CASGTGVNSPLHF
TRBV4-3,17,CASSRLGGIPSTDTQYF